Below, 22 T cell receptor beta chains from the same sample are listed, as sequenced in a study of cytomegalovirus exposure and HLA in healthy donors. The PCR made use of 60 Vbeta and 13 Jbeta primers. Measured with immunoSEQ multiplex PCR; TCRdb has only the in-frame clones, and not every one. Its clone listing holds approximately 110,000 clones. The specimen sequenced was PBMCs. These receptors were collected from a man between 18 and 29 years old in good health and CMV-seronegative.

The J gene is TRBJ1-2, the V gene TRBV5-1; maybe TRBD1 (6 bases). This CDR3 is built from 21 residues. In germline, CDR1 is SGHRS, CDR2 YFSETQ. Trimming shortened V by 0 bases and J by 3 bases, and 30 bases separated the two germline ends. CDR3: CASSLAVLPRDNVKRDYGYTF. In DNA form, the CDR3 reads TGCGCCAGCAGCTTGGCCGTTCTTCCCCGGGACAACGTAAAGCGAGACTATGGCTACACCTTC.

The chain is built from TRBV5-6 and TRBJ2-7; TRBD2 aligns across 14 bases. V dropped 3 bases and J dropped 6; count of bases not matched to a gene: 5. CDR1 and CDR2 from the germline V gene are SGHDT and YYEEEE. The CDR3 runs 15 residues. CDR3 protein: CASSWGTSGSFEQYF. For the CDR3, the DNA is TGTGCCAGCAGCTGGGGGACTAGCGGGAGTTTCGAGCAGTACTTC.

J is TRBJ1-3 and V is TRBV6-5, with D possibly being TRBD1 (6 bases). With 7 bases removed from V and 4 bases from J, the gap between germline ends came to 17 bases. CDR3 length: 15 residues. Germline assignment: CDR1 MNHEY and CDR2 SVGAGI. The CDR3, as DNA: TGTGCCAGCACCTTCAGGGGAGATATAGGAAACACCATATATTTT. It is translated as CASTFRGDIGNTIYF.

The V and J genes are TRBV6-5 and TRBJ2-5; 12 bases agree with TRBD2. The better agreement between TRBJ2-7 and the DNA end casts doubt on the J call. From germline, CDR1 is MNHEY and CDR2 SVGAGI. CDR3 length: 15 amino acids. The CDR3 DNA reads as TGTGCCAGCAGCCCGGGACTAGCGGGTACCTACGAGCAGTACTTC. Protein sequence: CASSPGLAGTYEQYF.

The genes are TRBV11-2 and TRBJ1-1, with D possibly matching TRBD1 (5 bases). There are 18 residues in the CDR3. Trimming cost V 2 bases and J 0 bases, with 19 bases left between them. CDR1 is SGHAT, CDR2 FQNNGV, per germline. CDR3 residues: CASSLRPWGGEVNTEAFF. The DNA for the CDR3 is TGTGCCAGCAGCTTAAGACCCTGGGGGGGAGAGGTGAACACTGAAGCTTTCTTT.

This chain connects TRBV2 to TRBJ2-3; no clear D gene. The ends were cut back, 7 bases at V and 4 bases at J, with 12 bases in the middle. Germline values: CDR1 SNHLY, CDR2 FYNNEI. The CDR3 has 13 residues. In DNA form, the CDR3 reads TGTGCCAGCATGGCGTGGGCCCCAGATACGCAGTATTTT. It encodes CASMAWAPDTQYF.

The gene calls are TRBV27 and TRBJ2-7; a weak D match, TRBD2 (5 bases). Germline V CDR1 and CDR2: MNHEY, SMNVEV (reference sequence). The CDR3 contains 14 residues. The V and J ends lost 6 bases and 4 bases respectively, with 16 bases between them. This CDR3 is CASSPVGVGYEQYF. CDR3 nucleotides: TGTGCCAGCAGCCCCGTCGGGGTGGGTTACGAGCAGTACTTC.

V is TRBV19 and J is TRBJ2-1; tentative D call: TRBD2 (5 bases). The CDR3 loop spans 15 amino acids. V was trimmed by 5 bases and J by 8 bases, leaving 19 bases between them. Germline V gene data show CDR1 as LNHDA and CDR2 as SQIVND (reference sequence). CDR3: CASSLPRGPAYEQFF. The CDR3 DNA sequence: TGTGCCAGTAGTTTACCCCGAGGGCCGGCCTATGAGCAGTTCTTC. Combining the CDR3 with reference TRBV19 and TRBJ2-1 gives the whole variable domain DGGITQSPKYLFRKEGQNVTLSCEQNLNHDAMYWYRQDPGQGLRLIYYSQIVNDFQKGDIAEGYSVSREKKESFPLTVTSAQKNPTAFYLCASSLPRGPAYEQFFGPGTRLTVL.

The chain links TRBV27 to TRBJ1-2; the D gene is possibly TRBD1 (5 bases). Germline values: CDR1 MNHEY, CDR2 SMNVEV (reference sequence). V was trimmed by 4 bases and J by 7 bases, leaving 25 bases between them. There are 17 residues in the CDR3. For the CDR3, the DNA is TGTGCCAGCAGTTCGGGGGGATCAGGGATGGTAAAAGGTGGCTACACCTTC. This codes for CASSSGGSGMVKGGYTF.

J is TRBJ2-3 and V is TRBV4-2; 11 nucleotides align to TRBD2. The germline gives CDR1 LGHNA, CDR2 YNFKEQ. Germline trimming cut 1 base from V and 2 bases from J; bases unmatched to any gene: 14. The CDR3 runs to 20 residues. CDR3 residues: CASSQVGLAGGDIYTDTQYF. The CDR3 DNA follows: TGTGCCAGCAGCCAAGTAGGCCTAGCGGGGGGCGATATTTACACAGATACGCAGTATTTT.

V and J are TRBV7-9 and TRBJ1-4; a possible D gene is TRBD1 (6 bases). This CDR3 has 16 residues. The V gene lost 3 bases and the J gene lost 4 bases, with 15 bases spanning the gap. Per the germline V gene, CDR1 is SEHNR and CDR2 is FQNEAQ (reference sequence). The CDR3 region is CASSFSIQGFNEKLFF. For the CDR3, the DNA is TGTGCCAGCAGCTTCTCCATACAGGGCTTTAATGAAAAACTGTTTTTT.

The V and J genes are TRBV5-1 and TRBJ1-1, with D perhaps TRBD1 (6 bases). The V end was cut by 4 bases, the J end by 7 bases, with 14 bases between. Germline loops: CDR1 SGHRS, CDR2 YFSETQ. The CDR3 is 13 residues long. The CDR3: CASSTGQRYEAFF. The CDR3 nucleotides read TGCGCCAGCAGCACCGGACAGAGATATGAAGCTTTCTTT.

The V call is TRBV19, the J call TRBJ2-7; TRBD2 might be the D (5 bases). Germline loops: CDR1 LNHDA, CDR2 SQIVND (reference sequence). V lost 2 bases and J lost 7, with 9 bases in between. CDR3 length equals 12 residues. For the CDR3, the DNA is TGTGCCAGTAGTATATCGGGGAAAGAGCAGTACTTC. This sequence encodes CASSISGKEQYF.

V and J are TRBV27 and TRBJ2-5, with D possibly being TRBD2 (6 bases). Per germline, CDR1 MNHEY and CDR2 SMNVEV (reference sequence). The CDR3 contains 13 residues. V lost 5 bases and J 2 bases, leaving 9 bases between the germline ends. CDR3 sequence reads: CASSRDLQETQYF. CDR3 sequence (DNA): TGTGCCAGCAGTCGGGACTTACAAGAGACCCAGTACTTC.

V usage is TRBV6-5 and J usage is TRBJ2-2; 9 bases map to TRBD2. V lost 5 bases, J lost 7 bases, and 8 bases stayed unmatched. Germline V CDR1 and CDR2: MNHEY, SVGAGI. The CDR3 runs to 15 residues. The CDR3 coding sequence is TGTGCCAGCAGTGGGACTAGCCGGACCAGCGGGGAGCTGTTTTTT. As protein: CASSGTSRTSGELFF.

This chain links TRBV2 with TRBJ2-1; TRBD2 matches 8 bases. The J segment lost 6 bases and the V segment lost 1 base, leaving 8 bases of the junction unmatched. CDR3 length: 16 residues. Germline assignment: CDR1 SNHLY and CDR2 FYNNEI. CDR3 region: CASSEGASGPFNEQFF. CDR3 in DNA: TGTGCCAGCAGTGAAGGCGCTAGCGGGCCCTTCAATGAGCAGTTCTTC.

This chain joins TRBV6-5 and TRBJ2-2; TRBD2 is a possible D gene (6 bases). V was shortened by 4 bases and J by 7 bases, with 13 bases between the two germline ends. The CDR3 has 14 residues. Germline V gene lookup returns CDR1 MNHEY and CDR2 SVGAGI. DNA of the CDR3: TGTGCCAGCAGTTTTGAACTAGCAATCGGGGAGCTGTTTTTT. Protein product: CASSFELAIGELFF.

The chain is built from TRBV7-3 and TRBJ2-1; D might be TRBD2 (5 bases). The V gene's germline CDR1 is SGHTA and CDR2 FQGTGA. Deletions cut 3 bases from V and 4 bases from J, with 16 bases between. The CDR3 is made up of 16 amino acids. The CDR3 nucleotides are TGTGCCAGCAGCTTCATCCCCGGGGAGAGATACAATGAGCAGTTCTTC. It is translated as CASSFIPGERYNEQFF.

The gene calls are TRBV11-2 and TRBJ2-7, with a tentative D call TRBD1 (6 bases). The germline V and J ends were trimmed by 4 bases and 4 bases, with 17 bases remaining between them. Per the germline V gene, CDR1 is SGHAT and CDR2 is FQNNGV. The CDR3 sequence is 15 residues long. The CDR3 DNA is TGTGCCAGCAGCTCCAATTACAGGGAACCTTACGAGCAGTACTTC. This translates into CASSSNYREPYEQYF.

The DNA of the CDR3 is TGTGCCAGCAGCCTGAGTGAAAAACTGTTTTTT. Its protein product is CASSLSEKLFF. This chain joins TRBV7-2 and TRBJ1-4; D is unresolved. Germline V gene sequence: CDR1 SGHTA, CDR2 FQGNSA. Trimming cost V 5 bases and J 7 bases, with 5 bases left between them. CDR3 size: 11 residues.

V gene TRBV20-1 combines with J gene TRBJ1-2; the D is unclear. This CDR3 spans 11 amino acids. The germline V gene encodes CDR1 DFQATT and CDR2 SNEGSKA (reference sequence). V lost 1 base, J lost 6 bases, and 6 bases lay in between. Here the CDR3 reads CSARGQDGYTF. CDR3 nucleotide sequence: TGCAGTGCTAGAGGGCAAGATGGCTACACCTTC.

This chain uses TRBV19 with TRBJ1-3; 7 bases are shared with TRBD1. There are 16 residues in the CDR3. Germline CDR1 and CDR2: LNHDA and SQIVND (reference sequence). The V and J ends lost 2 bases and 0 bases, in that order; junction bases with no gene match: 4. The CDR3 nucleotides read TGTGCCAGTAGTATAAAGGGGGCGAGCTCTGGAAACACCATATATTTT. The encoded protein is CASSIKGASSGNTIYF.